This T cell receptor beta chain was identified in a study of control samples from healthy donors and cancer patients. V gave up 4 bases and J gave up 4 bases; unmatched junction bases: 6. The CDR3 runs to 13 residues. Germline CDR1 is SQVTM and CDR2 is ANQGSEA. Data came from immunoSEQ multiplex PCR; TCRdb stores just in-frame clones and leaves some out. In the table there are 120,000 or so clones, around nine tenths of which are singletons. V usage is TRBV29-1 and J usage is TRBJ1-1; 7 bases line up with TRBD1. Sequenced sample: blood. The TCR comes from a young man in good health. The CDR3 bases are TGCAGCGTTGCGGGCCGGGACAGCACTGAAGCTTTCTTT. Encoded protein: CSVAGRDSTEAFF.